Each of the 22 T cell receptor beta chains below was sequenced from the same sample in a study of T cells in Graves' hyperthyroidism and ophthalmopathy. What was amplified from RNA transcripts were TCR beta CDR3 regions. A set of HTBI primers served as the primers for a first-round RT-PCR of the TCR CDR3. TCRdb reprocessed the multiplex PCR reads with MiXCR, giving one entry per CDR3 protein. The sample contains roughly 350,000 distinct CDR3 sequences, around 15% of which appear only once. The sequenced sample consisted of blood. The origin of the receptors is a woman younger than 45 with Graves' ophthalmopathy.

This clonotype was picked up many times. This sequence joins TRBV28 and TRBJ1-1, with D perhaps matching TRBD1 (6 bases). V was trimmed by 3 bases and J by 11 bases, leaving 28 bases between them. The CDR3 is 17 amino acids. The germline V gene encodes CDR1 MDHEN and CDR2 SYDVKM. The CDR3 is CASSFPAPHLRGRRAFF. The CDR3 nucleotides are TGTGCCAGCAGTTTTCCCGCCCCCCATCTCAGGGGCAGAAGGGCTTTCTTT.

The gene calls are TRBV7-2 and TRBJ2-7; no clear D. Looked up from germline, CDR1 is SGHTA and CDR2 is FQGNSA. This CDR3 has 13 amino acids. The V gene lost 3 bases and the J gene lost 3 bases, with 9 bases spanning the gap. This CDR3 is CASSFKLRYEQYF. In DNA, the CDR3 is TGTGCCAGCAGCTTCAAACTACGCTACGAGCAGTACTTC.

The rearrangement links TRBV5-1 to TRBJ1-1; tentative D call: TRBD1 (5 bases). The V end was cut by 4 bases, the J end by 2 bases, with 15 bases between. This CDR3 is built from 15 residues. Germline CDR1 SGHRS, CDR2 YFSETQ. The CDR3 loop reads CASSLSWGVNTEAFF. CDR3 in DNA: TGCGCCAGCAGCCTTTCGTGGGGGGTAAACACTGAAGCTTTCTTT.

The gene calls are TRBV4-2 and TRBJ2-4, with D perhaps TRBD1 (6 bases). CDR1 is LGHNA and CDR2 is YNFKEQ in the germline V gene. CDR3 length: 16 residues. The V and J ends lost 1 base and 8 bases respectively, with 18 bases between them. Here the CDR3 reads CASSQGQAALGDIQYF. In DNA form, the CDR3 reads TGTGCCAGCAGCCAAGGACAGGCGGCGTTAGGGGACATTCAGTACTTC.

At least ten counts were recorded for this clonotype. This chain connects TRBV19 to TRBJ1-2; 8 nucleotides line up with TRBD1. The V segment lost 5 bases and the J segment 4 bases; nucleotides outside the gene matches: 3. CDR3 length: 13 residues. Germline CDR1 LNHDA, CDR2 SQIVND (reference sequence). The CDR3 loop is CASSPGQVYGYTF. DNA of the CDR3: TGTGCCAGTAGTCCGGGACAGGTCTATGGCTACACCTTC.

J is TRBJ1-4 and V is TRBV4-1, with D hard to call. This CDR3 is built from 15 residues. Germline loops: CDR1 MGHRA, CDR2 YSYEKL. V gave up 0 bases and J gave up 4 bases, with 9 bases separating them. The CDR3 region is CASSQESRDNEKLFF. The CDR3, as DNA: TGCGCCAGCAGCCAAGAATCGAGGGATAATGAAAAACTGTTTTTT.

There are many counts of this clonotype. The genes are TRBV20-1 and TRBJ2-1, with 7 positions matching TRBD1. From germline, CDR1 is DFQATT and CDR2 SNEGSKA (reference sequence). Trimming at V came to 6 bases and at J to 5 bases, leaving 1 base not matched to a gene. The CDR3 spans 11 residues. The CDR3 coding sequence is TGCAGTGCCGACAGGGACAATGAGCAGTTCTTC. This codes for CSADRDNEQFF.

This clonotype was found many times. V and J are TRBV29-1 and TRBJ1-5, with 10 bases that match TRBD1. The CDR3 consists of 15 residues. The J segment lost 1 base and the V segment lost 4 bases, leaving 4 bases of the junction unmatched. Germline-derived CDR1 and CDR2 are SQVTM and ANQGSEA. The CDR3 bases are TGCAGCGTTGGGGACAGGGGTTCGAGCAATCAGCCCCAGCATTTT. Residues: CSVGDRGSSNQPQHF.

This clonotype was picked up a small number of times. The chain carries TRBV20-1 and TRBJ2-6, with 7 positions matching TRBD1. The J segment lost 0 bases and the V segment lost 5 bases, leaving 7 bases of the junction unmatched. Germline CDR1 is DFQATT and CDR2 is SNEGSKA (reference sequence). This CDR3 spans 16 amino acids. The CDR3 DNA is TGCAGTGCTCGAAGGGGACAGCGCTCTGGGGCCAACGTCCTGACTTTC. As protein: CSARRGQRSGANVLTF.

This clonotype came up many times. The V gene is TRBV20-1, the J gene TRBJ2-1, with 8 bases that match TRBD2. Germline assignment: CDR1 DFQATT and CDR2 SNEGSKA (reference sequence). This CDR3 comprises 18 residues. The ends lost 6 bases at V and 6 bases at J; junction bases unmatched: 22. The CDR3 DNA reads as TGCAGTGCCGCAGGAGGGCGGGGACTAGTCTCTTTGTTCAATGAGCAGTTCTTC. Translating it yields CSAAGGRGLVSLFNEQFF.

This clonotype was counted ten times or more. V is TRBV7-2 and J is TRBJ2-7; 10 bases align to TRBD1. Losses at the gene ends were 4 bases for V and 2 bases for J; bases not matched to a gene: 2. This CDR3 spans 14 amino acids. CDR1 and CDR2 from the germline V gene are SGHTA and FQGNSA. The CDR3 nucleotides are TGTGCCAGCAGCTCGACAGGGGGCCCCTACGAGCAGTACTTC. Protein product: CASSSTGGPYEQYF.

This clonotype was detected ten times or more. The V call is TRBV28, the J call TRBJ1-2; D not resolved. The CDR3 spans 12 residues. Germline V gene lookup returns CDR1 MDHEN and CDR2 SYDVKM. V lost 1 base and J 4 bases, leaving 4 bases between the germline ends. The DNA of the CDR3 is TGTGCCAGCAGTTTATCCATCTATGGCTACACCTTC. This sequence encodes CASSLSIYGYTF.

This clonotype occurred many times. The chain recombines TRBV12-3 or TRBV12-4 with TRBJ2-7; D unresolved. This CDR3 is 14 amino acids long. V lost 4 bases and J 3 bases, leaving 13 bases between the germline ends. The DNA for the CDR3 is TGTGCCAGCAGTTCCCCCCCTGAAGTCTACGAGCAGTACTTC. Its translation is CASSSPPEVYEQYF.

This clonotype was detected many times. The rearrangement joins TRBV5-6 to TRBJ2-3, with D unclear. Between the trimmed V and J ends, which lost 0 bases and 2 bases, there was a span of 7 bases. Germline loops: CDR1 SGHDT, CDR2 YYEEEE. CDR3 size: 14 residues. In DNA form, the CDR3 reads TGTGCCAGCAGCTTGGAGGGTCCCACAGATACGCAGTATTTT. Amino acids: CASSLEGPTDTQYF.

The sample holds many counts of this clonotype. An end of the junction does not agree with germline; a read error may underlie this. J is TRBJ2-3 and V is TRBV3-1, with D tentatively TRBD1 (5 bases). The CDR3 is 16 amino acids. CDR1 and CDR2 from the germline V gene are LGHDT and YNNKEL (reference sequence). CDR3 sequence: CASNQGVHRFADTQYF. In DNA, the CDR3 is TGTGCCAGCAACCAAGGAGTTCACAGGTTCGCAGATACGCAGTATTTT.

The genes are TRBV7-2 and TRBJ2-3, with D maybe TRBD2 (6 bases). The CDR3 extends over 16 amino acids. V lost 4 bases, J lost 2 bases, and 16 bases lay in between. Germline V lookup: CDR1 SGHTA, CDR2 FQGNSA. The DNA of the CDR3 is TGTGCCAGCAGCTCCCTTGGCGGCGGGGTCACAGATACGCAGTATTTT. Translated, it gives CASSSLGGGVTDTQYF.

The chain joins TRBV20-1 to TRBJ2-5; no firm D call. The CDR3 has 11 residues. With 2 bases removed from V and 8 bases from J, the gap between germline ends came to 9 bases. The germline gives CDR1 DFQATT, CDR2 SNEGSKA (reference sequence). CDR3 coding DNA: TGCAGTGCTAGACATGTGGGTACCCAGTACTTC. This gives the protein CSARHVGTQYF.

Ten or more counts support this clonotype. The chain couples TRBV7-3 to TRBJ2-1; no firm D call. Trimming took off 3 bases at V and 10 bases at J, with 13 bases between the two ends. Per germline, CDR1 SGHTA and CDR2 FQGTGA. This CDR3 comprises 13 residues. CDR3 DNA sequence: TGTGCCAGCAGCTTTGGGCCCAATCGGGAGCAGTTCTTC. Amino acid sequence: CASSFGPNREQFF.

This clonotype was counted many times. This sequence joins TRBV12-3 or TRBV12-4 and TRBJ2-4; D call uncertain. Trimming took 6 bases from V and 0 from J, leaving 12 bases between them. The CDR3 has 15 amino acids. The chain's CDR3 is CASRGYDIAKNIQYF. CDR3 nucleotide sequence: TGTGCCAGCAGGGGGTACGACATAGCCAAAAACATTCAGTACTTC.

This clonotype came up many times. The chain recombines TRBV30 with TRBJ1-1; tentatively, D is TRBD1 (5 bases). The CDR3 is 12 amino acids. V lost 4 bases, J lost 11 bases, and 17 bases lay in between. Germline loops: CDR1 GTSNPN, CDR2 SVGIG (reference sequence). The CDR3 region is CAWMYSTALAFF. In DNA, the CDR3 is TGTGCCTGGATGTACTCGACAGCGCTGGCTTTCTTT.

This rearrangement joins TRBV20-1 to TRBJ1-4; D is perhaps TRBD1 (5 bases). Germline CDR1 reads DFQATT; CDR2 reads SNEGSKA (reference sequence). The CDR3 has 14 residues. Trimming took 5 bases from V and 3 from J, leaving 13 bases between them. The CDR3 is CSAAGGRPNEKLFF. CDR3 DNA: TGCAGTGCTGCCGGGGGAAGACCTAATGAAAAACTGTTTTTT.

In its sample, this clonotype was seen many times. The chain couples TRBV12-3 or TRBV12-4 to TRBJ1-5; D is ambiguous. The length of the CDR3 is 15 residues. The germline V and J ends were trimmed by 6 bases and 1 base, with 13 bases remaining between them. The CDR3 sequence is CASRSRTGSNQPQHF. In DNA, the CDR3 is TGTGCCAGCAGAAGCCGGACGGGGAGCAATCAGCCCCAGCATTTT.